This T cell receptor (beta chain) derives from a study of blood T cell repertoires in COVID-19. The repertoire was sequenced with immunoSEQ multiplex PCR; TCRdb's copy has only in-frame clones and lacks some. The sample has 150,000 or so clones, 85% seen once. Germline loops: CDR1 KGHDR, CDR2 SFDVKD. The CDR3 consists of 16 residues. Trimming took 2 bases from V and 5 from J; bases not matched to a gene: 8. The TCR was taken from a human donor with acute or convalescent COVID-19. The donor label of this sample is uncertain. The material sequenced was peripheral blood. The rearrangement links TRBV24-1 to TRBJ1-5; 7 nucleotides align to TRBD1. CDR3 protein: CATSDWTGTRDQPQHF. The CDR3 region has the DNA TGTGCCACCAGTGATTGGACAGGAACTCGGGATCAGCCCCAGCATTTT.